These 14 T cell receptor beta chains came from one sample sequenced in a study of identical twins. Each CDR3 protein is one row after TCRdb ran MiXCR on the 5' RACE reads. This table holds 650,000 to 750,000 distinct CDR3 sequences, approximately 21% found once. The data also belong to a second study, concerning T cells expressing NK-cell markers.

Sequencing was done on a sample of PBMCs. The receptor source for this set is a woman under 30 in good health.

The V gene is TRBV4-1, the J gene TRBJ2-5; TRBD2 aligns across 9 bases. This CDR3 is built from 18 residues. Per germline, CDR1 MGHRA and CDR2 YSYEKL. The trim removed 1 base at V and 5 bases at J, leaving 14 bases unmatched. As DNA, the CDR3 is TGCGCCAGCAGCCAAGGTTTGACTAGCGGTTCCCCAGGGGAGACCCAGTACTTC. Translation: CASSQGLTSGSPGETQYF.

The chain carries TRBV7-2 and TRBJ2-3, with TRBD2 matching over 8 bases. The CDR3 runs 16 residues. Trimming cost V 5 bases and J 0 bases; bases outside gene matches: 7. The germline V gene has CDR1 SGHTA and CDR2 FQGNSA. The CDR3 reads CASSLSGSTSTDTQYF. The CDR3 DNA reads TGTGCCAGCAGCCTCAGCGGGAGTACTAGCACAGATACGCAGTATTTT.

This chain uses TRBV6-1 with TRBJ2-7; perhaps TRBD2 as D (6 bases). V shed 4 bases and J shed 2 bases, with 9 bases lying between them. The length of the CDR3 is 13 residues. Per the germline V gene, CDR1 is MNHNS and CDR2 is SASEGT. CDR3 amino acids: CASSGSGTYEQYF. The CDR3 nucleotides read TGTGCCAGCAGTGGTAGCGGCACCTACGAGCAGTACTTC.

This clonotype occurred many times. This chain links TRBV29-1 with TRBJ2-1; 8 bases line up with TRBD2. Looked up from germline, CDR1 is SQVTM and CDR2 is ANQGSEA. The CDR3 consists of 14 residues. V lost 6 bases and J lost 9; bases outside the gene matches: 13. The CDR3 DNA is TGCAGCGTGGTTCTAGCGGGCCTCTTGGTTGAGCAGTTCTTC. Its translation: CSVVLAGLLVEQFF.

This clonotype was seen a few times. The rearrangement uses TRBV6-5 and TRBJ2-1, with a weak D call TRBD2 (5 bases). The CDR3 is made up of 16 amino acids. Trimming took off 2 bases at V and 0 bases at J, with 11 bases between the two ends. Germline CDR1 is MNHEY and CDR2 is SVGAGI. CDR3 DNA: TGTGCCAGCAGTTACCAGTCCAGCGGCTCCTACAATGAGCAGTTCTTC. Protein product: CASSYQSSGSYNEQFF.

This clonotype was picked up a small number of times. The chain recombines TRBV20-1 with TRBJ2-7, with TRBD2 as a possible D gene (6 bases). The ends were cut back, 1 base at V and 5 bases at J, with 12 bases in the middle. From germline, CDR1 is DFQATT and CDR2 SNEGSKA (reference sequence). The CDR3 runs 13 residues. The CDR3 sequence: CSARGSGSNEQYF. The CDR3 nucleotides are TGCAGTGCTAGAGGTAGCGGATCGAACGAGCAGTACTTC.

In its sample, this clonotype was seen a few times. J is TRBJ2-7 and V is TRBV6-2 or TRBV6-3; D possibly corresponds to TRBD2 (6 bases). The CDR3 has 12 amino acids. The V end was cut by 8 bases, the J end by 2 bases, with 10 bases between. Germline V gene sequence: CDR1 MNHEY, CDR2 SVGEGT. CDR3 DNA sequence: TGTGCCAGCCGACTAGAACCCTACGAGCAGTACTTC. It specifies CASRLEPYEQYF.

This clonotype was seen a handful of times. This chain links TRBV12-3 or TRBV12-4 with TRBJ2-1; weak D call: TRBD1 (5 bases). Trimming took off 5 bases at V and 13 bases at J, with 12 bases between the two ends. The CDR3 totals 11 residues. DNA of the CDR3: TGTGCCAGCAGTCCGGACACCAGACAGTTCTTC. It is translated as CASSPDTRQFF.

The count of this clonotype is one. The rearrangement joins TRBV20-1 to TRBJ2-7; D is unclear. The CDR3 consists of 15 residues. The germline V gene has CDR1 DFQATT and CDR2 SNEGSKA (reference sequence). V was trimmed by 3 bases and J by 5 bases, leaving 20 bases between them. The CDR3 reads CSASTSDGGFDEQYF. CDR3 nucleotide sequence: TGCAGTGCTAGTACCTCGGACGGCGGATTTGACGAGCAGTACTTC.

In nucleotides, the CDR3 is TGCAGTGCTAACCTAGTGAGGGGCTACAATGAGCAGTTCTTC. Protein sequence: CSANLVRGYNEQFF. V is TRBV20-1 and J is TRBJ2-1; D may match TRBD1 or TRBD2 (5 bases each). Germline V lookup: CDR1 DFQATT, CDR2 SNEGSKA (reference sequence). V lost 4 bases and J 3 bases, leaving 13 bases between the germline ends. CDR3 size: 14 residues.

The chain links TRBV20-1 to TRBJ2-1; 8 bases line up with TRBD2. Looked up from germline, CDR1 is DFQATT and CDR2 is SNEGSKA (reference sequence). V was clipped by 0 bases and J by 6 bases; unmatched bases: 10. This CDR3 has 16 amino acids. CDR3: CSARDPREGLRNEQFF. CDR3 nucleotides: TGCAGTGCTAGAGATCCCCGGGAGGGCCTGCGCAATGAGCAGTTCTTC.

This clonotype was detected only a few times. CDR3: CATSDPRRSSGVRNEQFF. CDR3 DNA sequence: TGTGCCACCAGTGACCCCCGGAGGTCTAGCGGGGTACGGAATGAGCAGTTCTTC. The chain uses TRBV24-1 and TRBJ2-1; TRBD2 aligns across 9 bases. J lost 7 bases, V lost 4 bases, and 16 bases had no gene match. CDR1 is KGHDR, CDR2 SFDVKD, per germline. This CDR3 is 18 amino acids long.

This clonotype has only a few counts. In nucleotides, the CDR3 is TGTGCCAGCAGCTTAGCCCCCCAGCGCCGGGGGGATACGCAGTATTTT. This encodes CASSLAPQRRGDTQYF. The J gene is TRBJ2-3, the V gene TRBV7-2; possibly TRBD2 for D (6 bases). V was trimmed by 0 bases and J by 6 bases, leaving 16 bases between them. CDR1 is SGHTA, CDR2 FQGNSA, per germline. This CDR3 is 16 amino acids long.

This clonotype was found a few times. The V gene is TRBV3-1, the J gene TRBJ2-7; perhaps TRBD2 as D (6 bases). The CDR3 totals 16 residues. Germline V gives CDR1 LGHDT, CDR2 YNNKEL (reference sequence). V was shortened by 4 bases and J by 6 bases, with 22 bases between the two germline ends. CDR3 region: CASSPVSGYAGSEQYF. CDR3 DNA: TGTGCCAGCAGCCCAGTAAGTGGGTACGCGGGGAGCGAGCAGTACTTC.